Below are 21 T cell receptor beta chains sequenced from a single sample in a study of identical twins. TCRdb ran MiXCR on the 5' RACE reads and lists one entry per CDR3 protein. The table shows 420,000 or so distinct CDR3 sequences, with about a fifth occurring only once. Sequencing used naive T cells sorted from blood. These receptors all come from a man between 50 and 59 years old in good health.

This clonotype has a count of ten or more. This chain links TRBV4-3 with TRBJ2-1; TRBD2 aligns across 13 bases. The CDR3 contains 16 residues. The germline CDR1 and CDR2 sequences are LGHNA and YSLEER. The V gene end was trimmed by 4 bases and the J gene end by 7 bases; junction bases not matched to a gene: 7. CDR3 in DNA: TGCGCCAGCAGCCTATTAACTAGCGGGAGGGATAATGAGCAGTTCTTC. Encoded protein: CASSLLTSGRDNEQFF.

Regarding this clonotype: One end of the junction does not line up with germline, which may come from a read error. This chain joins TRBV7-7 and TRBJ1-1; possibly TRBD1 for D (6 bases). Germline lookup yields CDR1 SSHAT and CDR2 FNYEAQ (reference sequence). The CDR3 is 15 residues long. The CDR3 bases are TGTGCTAGCAGCCCCCTTTGGCGACAGGCGACTGAAGCTTTCTTT. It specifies CASSPLWRQATEAFF. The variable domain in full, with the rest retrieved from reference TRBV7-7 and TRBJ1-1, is GAGVSQSPRYKVTKRGQDVTLRCDPISSHATLYWYQQALGQGPEFLTYFNYEAQPDKSGLPSDRFSAERPEGSISTLTIQRTEQRDSAMYRCASSPLWRQATEAFFGQGTRLTVV.

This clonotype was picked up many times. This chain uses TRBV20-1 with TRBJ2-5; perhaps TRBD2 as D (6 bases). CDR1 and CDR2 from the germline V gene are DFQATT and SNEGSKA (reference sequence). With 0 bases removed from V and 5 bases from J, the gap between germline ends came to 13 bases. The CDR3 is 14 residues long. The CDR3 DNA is TGCAGTGCTAGAGATCCGCGGGGACCGGAGACCCAGTACTTC. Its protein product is CSARDPRGPETQYF.

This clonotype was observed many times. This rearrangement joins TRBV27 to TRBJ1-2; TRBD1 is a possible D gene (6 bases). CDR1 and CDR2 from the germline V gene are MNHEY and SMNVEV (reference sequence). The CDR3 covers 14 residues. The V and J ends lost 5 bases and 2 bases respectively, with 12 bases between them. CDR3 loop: CASSVSTGNYGYTF. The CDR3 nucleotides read TGTGCCAGCAGTGTCTCTACAGGGAACTATGGCTACACCTTC.

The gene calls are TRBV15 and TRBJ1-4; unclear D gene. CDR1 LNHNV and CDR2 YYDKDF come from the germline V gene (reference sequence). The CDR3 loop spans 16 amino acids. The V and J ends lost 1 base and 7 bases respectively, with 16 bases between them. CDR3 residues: CATSRAYPSPSEKLFF. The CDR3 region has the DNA TGTGCCACCAGCAGAGCTTATCCTAGCCCCTCTGAAAAACTGTTTTTT. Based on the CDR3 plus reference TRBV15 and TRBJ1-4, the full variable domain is DAMVIQNPRYQVTQFGKPVTLSCSQTLNHNVMYWYQQKSSQAPKLLFHYYDKDFNNEADTPDNFQSRRPNTSFCFLDIRSPGLGDTAMYLCATSRAYPSPSEKLFFGSGTQLSVL.

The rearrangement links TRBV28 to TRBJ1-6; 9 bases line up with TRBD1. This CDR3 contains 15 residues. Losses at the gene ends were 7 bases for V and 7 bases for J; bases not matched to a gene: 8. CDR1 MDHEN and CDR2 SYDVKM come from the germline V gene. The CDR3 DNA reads TGTGCCAGCAACAACAGGGGGCATGGGAATTCACCCCTCCACTTT. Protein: CASNNRGHGNSPLHF.

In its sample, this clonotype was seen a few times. CDR3 coding DNA: TGCGCCAGCAGCTCGGGATCCCTATCTGGGGCCAACGTCCTGACTTTC. Protein: CASSSGSLSGANVLTF. The J gene is TRBJ2-6, the V gene TRBV5-1; D perhaps matches TRBD2 (5 bases). Germline V gene lookup returns CDR1 SGHRS and CDR2 YFSETQ. V was cut by 3 bases and J by 1 base, with 11 bases left in between. This CDR3 region has 16 residues.

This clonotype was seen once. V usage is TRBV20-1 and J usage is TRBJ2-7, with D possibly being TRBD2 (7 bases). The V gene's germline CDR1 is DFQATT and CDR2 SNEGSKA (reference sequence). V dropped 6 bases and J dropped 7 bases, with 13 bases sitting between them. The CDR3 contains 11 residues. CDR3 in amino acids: CSAGGGREQYF. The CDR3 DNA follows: TGCAGTGCGGGGGGGGGCAGGGAGCAGTACTTC.

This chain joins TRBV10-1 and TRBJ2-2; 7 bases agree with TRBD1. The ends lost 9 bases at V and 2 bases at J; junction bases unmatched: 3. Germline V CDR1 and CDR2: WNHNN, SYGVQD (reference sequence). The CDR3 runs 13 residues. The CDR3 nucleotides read TGCGCCAGTGGGACAGCAAACACCGGGGAGCTGTTTTTT. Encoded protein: CASGTANTGELFF.

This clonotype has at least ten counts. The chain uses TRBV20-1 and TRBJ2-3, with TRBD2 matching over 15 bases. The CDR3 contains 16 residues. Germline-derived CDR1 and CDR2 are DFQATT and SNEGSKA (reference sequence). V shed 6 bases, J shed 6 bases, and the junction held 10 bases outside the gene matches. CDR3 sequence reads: CSATTGTSGGSDTQYF. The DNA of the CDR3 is TGCAGTGCAACGACCGGGACTAGCGGGGGGAGCGATACGCAGTATTTT.

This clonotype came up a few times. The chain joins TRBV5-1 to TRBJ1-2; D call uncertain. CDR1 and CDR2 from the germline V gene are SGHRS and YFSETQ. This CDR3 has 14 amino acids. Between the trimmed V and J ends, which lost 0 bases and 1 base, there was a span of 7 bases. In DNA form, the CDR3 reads TGCGCCAGCAGCTTGGCGGGCAGTAACTATGGCTACACCTTC. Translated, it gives CASSLAGSNYGYTF.

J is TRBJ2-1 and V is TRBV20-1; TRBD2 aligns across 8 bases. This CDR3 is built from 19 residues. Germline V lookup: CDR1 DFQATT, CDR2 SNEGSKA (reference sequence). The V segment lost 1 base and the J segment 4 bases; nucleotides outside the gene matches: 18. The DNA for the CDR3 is TGCAGTGCTAGAGTGCCCGGGAGGGCCTCGCTCGCTGAGTACAATGAGCAGTTCTTC. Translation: CSARVPGRASLAEYNEQFF.

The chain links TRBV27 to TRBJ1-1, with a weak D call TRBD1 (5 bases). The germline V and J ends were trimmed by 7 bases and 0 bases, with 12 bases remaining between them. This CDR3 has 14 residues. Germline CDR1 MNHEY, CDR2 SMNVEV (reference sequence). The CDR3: CASMPQGMNTEAFF. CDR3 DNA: TGTGCCAGCATGCCTCAGGGAATGAACACTGAAGCTTTCTTT.

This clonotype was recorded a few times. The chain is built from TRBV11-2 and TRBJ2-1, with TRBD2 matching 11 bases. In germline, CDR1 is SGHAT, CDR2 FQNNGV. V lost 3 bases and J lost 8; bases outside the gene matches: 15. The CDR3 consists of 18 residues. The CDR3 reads CASSFRLAGSPKADEQFF. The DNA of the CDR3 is TGTGCCAGCAGCTTTAGACTAGCGGGATCCCCAAAAGCTGATGAGCAGTTCTTC.

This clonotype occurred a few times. The CDR3 spells CATSDLKTGAQETQYF. DNA of the CDR3: TGTGCCACCAGTGATTTGAAGACGGGGGCCCAGGAGACCCAGTACTTC. The J gene is TRBJ2-5, the V gene TRBV24-1; D possibly uses TRBD1 or TRBD2 (6 bases each). The length of the CDR3 is 16 residues. V shed 0 bases and J shed 5 bases, with 15 bases lying between them. Germline V gene lookup returns CDR1 KGHDR and CDR2 SFDVKD.

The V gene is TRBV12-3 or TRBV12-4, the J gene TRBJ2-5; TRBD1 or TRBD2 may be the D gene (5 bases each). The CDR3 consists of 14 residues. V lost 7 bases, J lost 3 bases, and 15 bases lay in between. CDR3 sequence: CASTWDPSKETQYF. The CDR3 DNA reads TGTGCCAGCACCTGGGACCCTTCAAAAGAGACCCAGTACTTC.

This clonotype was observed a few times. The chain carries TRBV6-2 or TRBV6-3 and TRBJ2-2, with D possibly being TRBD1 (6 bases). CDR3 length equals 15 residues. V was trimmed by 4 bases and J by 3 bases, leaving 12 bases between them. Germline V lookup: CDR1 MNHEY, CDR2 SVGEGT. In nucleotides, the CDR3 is TGTGCCAGCAGTTGGACAGTGAAGTACACCGGGGAGCTGTTTTTT. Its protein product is CASSWTVKYTGELFF.

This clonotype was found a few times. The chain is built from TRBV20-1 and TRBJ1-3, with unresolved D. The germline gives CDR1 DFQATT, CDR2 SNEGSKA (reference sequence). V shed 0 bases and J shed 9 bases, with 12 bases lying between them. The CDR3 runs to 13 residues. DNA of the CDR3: TGCAGTGCTAGAGATGTAGGGTTTAGCACCATATATTTT. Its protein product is CSARDVGFSTIYF.

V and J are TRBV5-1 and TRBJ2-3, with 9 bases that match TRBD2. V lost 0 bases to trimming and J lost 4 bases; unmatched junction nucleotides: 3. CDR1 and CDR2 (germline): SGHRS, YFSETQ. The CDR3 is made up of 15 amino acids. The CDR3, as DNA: TGCGCCAGCAGCTTGGTTAGCGGGAGCCCAGATACGCAGTATTTT. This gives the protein CASSLVSGSPDTQYF.

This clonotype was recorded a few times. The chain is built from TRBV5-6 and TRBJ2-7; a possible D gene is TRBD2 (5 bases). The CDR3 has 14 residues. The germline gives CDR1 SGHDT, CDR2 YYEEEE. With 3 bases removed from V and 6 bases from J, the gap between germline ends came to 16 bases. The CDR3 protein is CASSSGRGSFEQYF. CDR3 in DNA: TGTGCCAGCAGCTCCGGCCGGGGTAGTTTCGAGCAGTACTTC.

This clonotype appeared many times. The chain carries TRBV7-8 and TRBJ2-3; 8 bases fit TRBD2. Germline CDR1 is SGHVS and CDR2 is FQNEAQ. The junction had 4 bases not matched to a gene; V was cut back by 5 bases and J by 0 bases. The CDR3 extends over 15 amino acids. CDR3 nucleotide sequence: TGTGCCAGCAGCCGACTAGCGTCTAGCACAGATACGCAGTATTTT. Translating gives CASSRLASSTDTQYF.